The present entry profiles one T cell receptor beta chain with its context. Using immunoSEQ multiplex PCR, the repertoire was profiled, and TCRdb retains in-frame clones only, with some absent. The table has around 1.9 million clones, under 95% seen once. The naive CD8 population came from CD45RO-negative cells selected for CCR7, without terminally differentiated effector memory CD45RA+ cells. This record comes from a study of shared clonotypes between healthy human individuals. This CDR3 region has 16 residues. CDR1 is MNHEY, CDR2 SMNVEV, per germline (reference sequence). Trimming removed 5 bases at V and 3 bases at J, with 20 bases between.

The material sequenced was naive CD8+ T cells from PBMCs. The V and J genes are TRBV27 and TRBJ2-7; D could derive from TRBD1 or TRBD2 (5 bases each). The receptor was derived from a man aged 18 to 29 in good health. Some clones in this sample may be carry-over from other donors' samples. The CDR3 nucleotides read TGTGCCAGCAGTCTGGCCCTGGGACCGAGACTCTACGAGCAGTACTTC. Translated: CASSLALGPRLYEQYF.